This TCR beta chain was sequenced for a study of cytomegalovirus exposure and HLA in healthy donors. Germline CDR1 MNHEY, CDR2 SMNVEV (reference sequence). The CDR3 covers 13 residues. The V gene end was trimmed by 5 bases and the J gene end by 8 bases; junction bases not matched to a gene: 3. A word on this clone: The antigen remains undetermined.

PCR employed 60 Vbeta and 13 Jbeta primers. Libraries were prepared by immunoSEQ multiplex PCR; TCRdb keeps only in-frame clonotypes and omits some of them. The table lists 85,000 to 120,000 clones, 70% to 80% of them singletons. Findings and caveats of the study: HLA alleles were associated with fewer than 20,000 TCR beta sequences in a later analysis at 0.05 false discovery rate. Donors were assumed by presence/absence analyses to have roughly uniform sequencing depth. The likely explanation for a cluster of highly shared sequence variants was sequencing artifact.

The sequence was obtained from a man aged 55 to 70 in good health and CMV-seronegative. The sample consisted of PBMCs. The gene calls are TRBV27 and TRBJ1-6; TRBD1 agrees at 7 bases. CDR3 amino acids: CASSPTGDSPLHF. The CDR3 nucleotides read TGTGCCAGCAGTCCCACAGGGGATTCACCCCTCCACTTT.